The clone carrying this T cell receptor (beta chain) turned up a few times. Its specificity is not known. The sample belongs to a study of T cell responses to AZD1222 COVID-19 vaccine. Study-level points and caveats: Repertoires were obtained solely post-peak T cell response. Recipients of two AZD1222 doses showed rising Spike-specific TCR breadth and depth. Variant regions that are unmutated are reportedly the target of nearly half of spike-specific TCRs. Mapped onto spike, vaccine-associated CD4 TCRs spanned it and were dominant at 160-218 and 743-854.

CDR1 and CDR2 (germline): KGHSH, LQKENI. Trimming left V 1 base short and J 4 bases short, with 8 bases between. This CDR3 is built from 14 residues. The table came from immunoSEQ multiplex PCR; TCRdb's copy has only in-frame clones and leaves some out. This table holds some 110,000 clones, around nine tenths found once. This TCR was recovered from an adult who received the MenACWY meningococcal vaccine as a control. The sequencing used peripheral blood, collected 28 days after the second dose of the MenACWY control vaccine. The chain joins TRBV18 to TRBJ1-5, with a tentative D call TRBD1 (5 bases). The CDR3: CASSPRQGNQPQHF. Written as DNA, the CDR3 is TGTGCCAGCTCACCACGCCAGGGAAATCAGCCCCAGCATTTT.